These T cell receptor beta chains were read from a single sample in a study of early T cells in non-severe SARS-CoV-2 infection. TCRdb itself ran the 5' RACE reads through MiXCR, one entry per CDR3 protein. Of approximately 27,000 distinct CDR3 sequences in the sample, 5.1% are singletons; the top ten hold around 2.5%. The sample consisted of whole blood. The receptor set was obtained from an adult who was a healthcare worker with PCR-confirmed SARS-CoV-2 infection or an uninfected control (not recorded which). The CDR3 runs from the conserved cysteine through the conserved F or W. D genes are given only for firm matches. Some rows have no size entry. The others give once, few or many, or a class for an expanded clone.

TRBV11-2	many	NA	TRBJ2-5	TGTGCCAGCAGCTTAGATGCCGGACTACCCCAAGAGACCCAGTACTTC	CASSLDAGLPQETQYF
TRBV24-1	many	NA	TRBJ2-5	TGTGCCACCGGGAGTCGGGCTTGGGAGACCCAGTACTTC	CATGSRAWETQYF
TRBV6-1	many	TRBD2	TRBJ2-1	TGTGCCAGCGTCGGGGGGAGGTGGTCCTACAATGAGCAGTTCTTC	CASVGGRWSYNEQFF
TRBV10-3	NA	TRBD2	TRBJ2-1	TGTGCCATCAGTGGGACTAGCGGAGGCTACAATGAGCAGTTCTTC	CAISGTSGGYNEQFF
TRBV11-2	few	NA	TRBJ1-5	TGTGCCAGCAGCTTAGTGACGGGCCGGCCCCAGCATTTT	CASSLVTGRPQHF
TRBV7-8	many	NA	TRBJ2-1	TGTGCCAGCAGCCCCCGTGCAAGTGAGCAGTTCTTC	CASSPRASEQFF
TRBV29-1	many	NA	TRBJ2-3	TGCAGCGTTGACACAGATACGCAGTATTTT	CSVDTDTQYF
TRBV29-1	NA	TRBD2	TRBJ2-7	TGCAGCGTTGGGAGCGGGGGCCGCGAGCAGTACTTC	CSVGSGGREQYF
TRBV2	many	TRBD2	TRBJ2-7	TGTGCCAGCAGACTAGCGGGAGGTTTTGAGCAGTACTTC	CASRLAGGFEQYF
TRBV12-3/TRBV12-4	many	NA	TRBJ1-1	TGTGCCAGCAGACAGCCAACGAACACTGAAGCTTTCTTT	CASRQPTNTEAFF
TRBV20-1	medium-sized	NA	TRBJ2-3	TGCAGTGCTAGTCAGGGGGGAAGCCCCACAGATACGCAGTATTTT	CSASQGGSPTDTQYF
TRBV29-1	many	NA	TRBJ1-1	TGCAGCGTTGATGACATTAGGAGGACTGAAGCTTTCTTT	CSVDDIRRTEAFF
TRBV19	NA	NA	TRBJ2-3	TGTGCCAGTTCGGCGGGGAGTCATACGCAGTATTTT	CASSAGSHTQYF
TRBV19	few	NA	TRBJ2-7	TGTGCCAGTAGTTCCTCCCACGGGACGTACGAGCAGTACTTC	CASSSSHGTYEQYF
TRBV28	few	NA	TRBJ2-1	TGTGCCGGCAGTCCCCCGGTGGGGGACCGCCACAATGAGCAGTTCTTC	CAGSPPVGDRHNEQFF
TRBV15	many	NA	TRBJ2-7	TGTGCCACCAGCAGAGATGACCTAGCCCACGAGCAGTACTTC	CATSRDDLAHEQYF
TRBV7-9	many	TRBD1	TRBJ1-4	TGTGCCAGCAGCCAGACAGGGTTAGAAACTAATGAAAAACTGTTTTTT	CASSQTGLETNEKLFF
TRBV20-1	many	TRBD1	TRBJ1-5	TGCAGTGCCAATACAGGGGGGCAATCATCCTCCCAGCATTTT	CSANTGGQSSSQHF
TRBV7-6	NA	NA	TRBJ2-1	TGTGCCAGCAGCCCGCGATTTGGGACGGAAAGCTCCTACAATGAGCAGTTCTTC	CASSPRFGTESSYNEQFF
TRBV29-1	many	TRBD1	TRBJ2-7	TGCAGCGTTGGCGGGACAGGGGCCTACGAGCAGTACTTC	CSVGGTGAYEQYF
TRBV29-1	few	NA	TRBJ2-7	TGCAGCGTTATTTGGACAGTCCCCTATTACGAGCAGTACTTC	CSVIWTVPYYEQYF
TRBV7-9	many	NA	TRBJ2-7	TGTGCCAGCAGCGCTGAAATAGCGGCCTACGAGCAGTACTTC	CASSAEIAAYEQYF
TRBV6-2/TRBV6-3	few	NA	TRBJ2-1	TGTGCCAGCAGTTACGGGAATGAGCAGTTCTTC	CASSYGNEQFF
TRBV11-3	many	NA	TRBJ2-5	TGTGCCAGCAGCTCCGGGGAGACCCAGTACTTC	CASSSGETQYF
TRBV7-7	many	TRBD2	TRBJ2-7	TGTGCTAGCAGCTTAGCGGGAGGCCACGAGCAGTACTTC	CASSLAGGHEQYF
TRBV7-8	NA	TRBD1	TRBJ2-1	TGTGCCAGCAGCTTAGAGGGGACAGGGAAGGGTAATGAGCAGTTCTTC	CASSLEGTGKGNEQFF
TRBV12-3/TRBV12-4	few	NA	TRBJ2-4	TGTGCCAGCAGTGCGATAGCACTAGCCAAAAACATTCAGTACTTC	CASSAIALAKNIQYF
TRBV6-6	many	NA	TRBJ1-1	TGTGCCAGCAGTTACGGGGGGACCATGAACACTGAAGCTTTCTTT	CASSYGGTMNTEAFF
TRBV5-1	many	NA	TRBJ2-7	TGCGCCAGCAGCTTCGGGACGGGCGAATACGAGCAGTACTTC	CASSFGTGEYEQYF
TRBV7-9	NA	NA	TRBJ1-4	TGTGCCAGCAGCCCAGGGGAGGCGGGAAATGAAAAACTGTTTTTT	CASSPGEAGNEKLFF
TRBV29-1	many	NA	TRBJ2-4	TGCAGCGTAGAGGACAGAAAAAACATTCAGTACTTC	CSVEDRKNIQYF
TRBV6-1	many	TRBD1	TRBJ2-1	TGTGCCAGCAGCGTACAGGGGGCGGTCTACAATGAGCAGTTCTTC	CASSVQGAVYNEQFF
TRBV29-1	many	NA	TRBJ2-6	TGCAGCGTTGAAGACCAGGGCTCTGGGGCCAACGTCCTGACTTTC	CSVEDQGSGANVLTF
TRBV10-3	many	TRBD1	TRBJ2-7	TGTGCCATCAGTGGTAGACAGGGGTACTACGAGCAGTACTTC	CAISGRQGYYEQYF
TRBV7-9	few	TRBD2	TRBJ2-2	TGTGCCAGCAGTCGACTAGCGGTGTACACCGGGGAGCTGTTTTTT	CASSRLAVYTGELFF
TRBV10-3	NA	TRBD2	TRBJ2-1	TGTGCCACCCAAGCGGGAGCTGACAATGAGCAGTTCTTC	CATQAGADNEQFF
TRBV28	NA	NA	TRBJ2-6	TGTGCCAGCAGGCCAGGAGGGGGTAGCTCTGGGGCCAACGTCCTGACTTTC	CASRPGGGSSGANVLTF
TRBV2	many	TRBD2	TRBJ2-1	TGTGCCAGCAGTCGTCAGACTAGCGGGATGGATGAGCAGTTCTTC	CASSRQTSGMDEQFF
TRBV11-3	NA	TRBD1	TRBJ1-1	TGTGCCAGCTTTGGGACAGCGAACACTGAAGCTTTCTTT	CASFGTANTEAFF
TRBV20-1	NA	NA	TRBJ1-5	TGCAGTGCTAGAGCGCAGTATAGCAATCAGCCCCAGCATTTT	CSARAQYSNQPQHF
TRBV29-1	many	NA	TRBJ2-1	TGCAGCTTGACATCCTACAATGAGCAGTTCTTC	CSLTSYNEQFF
TRBV2	many	NA	TRBJ2-7	TGTGCCAGCAGTGAAGCATCCTACGAGCAGTACTTC	CASSEASYEQYF
TRBV12-3/TRBV12-4	few	NA	TRBJ2-7	TGTGCCAGCAGTCACATGGGTGGCCTCAGTGATGAGCAGTACTTC	CASSHMGGLSDEQYF
TRBV5-1	many	TRBD1	TRBJ1-1	TGCGCCAGCAGCTTGAAGGTCCAGGGGGCCTGGAACACTGAAGCTTTCTTT	CASSLKVQGAWNTEAFF
TRBV19	many	NA	TRBJ2-7	TGTGCCAGTAGTATGAATTCCCAGGCTGGCTCCTACGAGCAGTACTTC	CASSMNSQAGSYEQYF
TRBV5-1	few	TRBD1	TRBJ2-7	TGCGCCAGCAGCCCAGGGACAGGGTGGAACGAGCAGTACTTC	CASSPGTGWNEQYF
TRBV28	NA	NA	TRBJ1-4	TGTGCCAGCAGTTCATGGACAGTCTCAACTAATGAAAAACTGTTTTTT	CASSSWTVSTNEKLFF
TRBV7-8	NA	NA	TRBJ1-4	TGTGCCAGCAGCTTAAATGGGATGTCTAATGAAAAACTGTTTTTT	CASSLNGMSNEKLFF
TRBV5-6	many	NA	TRBJ2-7	TGTGCCAGCAGCTTGGAAGGGGACGGCTTAGCACGTCAGCAGTACTTC	CASSLEGDGLARQQYF
TRBV7-7	few	NA	TRBJ2-7	TGTGCTAGCAGCCCTTCCCCTGTGACAAGCTCCTACGAGCAGTACTTC	CASSPSPVTSSYEQYF
TRBV20-1	many	NA	TRBJ2-1	TGCAGTGCGGAAAGGGCCAATGAGCAGTTCTTC	CSAERANEQFF
TRBV29-1	many	TRBD1	TRBJ1-2	TGCAGCGTTGAAGGACAGGGGGCTTGGGGCTACACCTTC	CSVEGQGAWGYTF
TRBV6-2/TRBV6-3	NA	TRBD1	TRBJ1-2	TGTGCCAGCAGCCCCCCAGGGGGCGACTATGGCTACACCTTC	CASSPPGGDYGYTF